These 19 T cell receptor beta chains were sequenced from one sample in a study of blood T cell repertoires in COVID-19. Produced via immunoSEQ multiplex PCR; TCRdb's table is partial and in-frame only. Of about 120,000 clones listed, roughly 84% are singletons. Specimen: peripheral blood. These receptors came from a woman aged 80 or over with acute or convalescent COVID-19.

This clone was picked up one time. The chain links TRBV3-1 (or the pseudogene TRBV3-2) to TRBJ1-1; maybe TRBD1 (5 bases). Germline loops: CDR1 LGHDT, CDR2 YNNKEL (reference sequence). The CDR3 runs 14 residues. Trimming took off 3 bases at V and 0 bases at J, with 8 bases between the two ends. CDR3 in DNA: TGTGCCAGCAGCCAGCGGGGGATGAACACTGAAGCTTTCTTT. It yields the protein CASSQRGMNTEAFF.

The V and J genes are TRBV28 and TRBJ1-2; TRBD1 aligns across 7 bases. Losses at the gene ends were 3 bases for V and 2 bases for J; bases not matched to a gene: 0. The germline V gene encodes CDR1 MDHEN and CDR2 SYDVKM. The CDR3 is made up of 13 amino acids. CDR3 protein: CASSFRGNYGYTF. As DNA, the CDR3 is TGTGCCAGCAGTTTCAGGGGGAACTATGGCTACACCTTC.

The V gene is TRBV18, the J gene TRBJ1-3, with a tentative D call TRBD1 (6 bases). CDR3 size: 19 residues. Germline values: CDR1 KGHSH, CDR2 LQKENI. V was clipped by 5 bases and J by 4 bases, with 27 bases between them. The CDR3 nucleotides read TGTGCCAGCTCAAGGACACATTCGACTCTGGGGGCGCGCGGAAACACCATATATTTT. This translates into CASSRTHSTLGARGNTIYF.

This chain links TRBV7-9 with TRBJ2-5; no reliable D call. The germline CDR1 and CDR2 sequences are SEHNR and FQNEAQ (reference sequence). Trimming took off 1 base at V and 5 bases at J, with 8 bases between the two ends. The CDR3 has 13 amino acids. The CDR3 spells CASSLGSRETQYF. Written as DNA, the CDR3 is TGTGCCAGCAGCTTAGGCTCCAGGGAGACCCAGTACTTC.

V and J are TRBV4-2 and TRBJ1-2; D is unresolved. V lost 1 base to trimming and J lost 0 bases, with 3 bases between them. The CDR3 has 13 amino acids. Germline V lookup: CDR1 LGHNA, CDR2 YNFKEQ. DNA for the CDR3: TGTGCCAGCAGCCAAGCCTCTAACTATGGCTACACCTTC. Amino acid sequence: CASSQASNYGYTF.

This chain connects TRBV6-1 to TRBJ2-7; D may be TRBD2 (5 bases). Germline V gene lookup returns CDR1 MNHNS and CDR2 SASEGT. The CDR3 is 13 amino acids. The V end was cut by 3 bases, the J end by 8 bases, with 14 bases between. CDR3 protein: CASSEEDPGKQYF. In DNA, the CDR3 is TGTGCCAGCAGTGAGGAGGATCCTGGGAAGCAGTACTTC.

Written as DNA, the CDR3 is TGCGCCAGCAGCCGCCAGGCTAGCGGGGCGTCCTACGAGCAGTACTTC. Amino acids: CASSRQASGASYEQYF. V and J are TRBV4-1 and TRBJ2-7, with 9 bases fitting TRBD2. Germline V lookup: CDR1 MGHRA, CDR2 YSYEKL. The CDR3 has 16 residues. V lost 4 bases and J lost 1; bases outside the gene matches: 8.

This chain connects TRBV7-2 to TRBJ2-7; 9 bases are shared with TRBD1. The junction had 4 bases not matched to a gene; V was cut back by 2 bases and J by 5 bases. This CDR3 spans 14 amino acids. Germline loops: CDR1 SGHTA, CDR2 FQGNSA. This chain's CDR3 is CASSLRDRVDEQYF. Written as DNA, the CDR3 is TGTGCCAGCAGCTTAAGGGACAGGGTGGACGAGCAGTACTTC.

The chain joins TRBV28 to TRBJ1-6, with 7 bases that match TRBD1. Unmatched junction bases numbered 8, after V lost 3 bases and J lost 9 bases. Germline loops: CDR1 MDHEN, CDR2 SYDVKM. CDR3 size: 15 residues. CDR3 nucleotides: TGTGCCAGCAGTTTGGCCCGACAGGGCAGTTCACCCCTCCACTTT. It specifies CASSLARQGSSPLHF. The full variable domain, its missing parts supplied by reference TRBV28 and TRBJ1-6, is DVKVTQSSRYLVKRTGEKVFLECVQDMDHENMFWYRQDPGLGLRLIYFSYDVKMKEKGDIPEGYSVSREKKERFSLILESASTNQTSMYLCASSLARQGSSPLHFGNGTRLTVT.

The chain employs TRBV4-2 and TRBJ2-5; tentatively, D is TRBD1 (5 bases). CDR1 LGHNA and CDR2 YNFKEQ come from the germline V gene. Trimming pared 4 bases from V and 3 bases from J, leaving 12 bases between. This CDR3 has 14 amino acids. In DNA, the CDR3 is TGTGCCAGCAGCCCTGACAGAGCCGAAGAGACCCAGTACTTC. Translation: CASSPDRAEETQYF.

The chain uses TRBV7-6 and TRBJ2-1; 12 bases fit TRBD2. J gave up 4 bases and V 5 bases, and 9 bases lay outside the gene matches. This CDR3 contains 17 residues. Germline CDR1 reads SGHVS; CDR2 reads FNYEAQ. The DNA for the CDR3 is TGTGCCAGCAGCCTACTCCAGACTAGCGGGGGATACAATGAGCAGTTCTTC. This encodes CASSLLQTSGGYNEQFF.

This clone appeared a single time. This chain uses TRBV6-5 with TRBJ2-1, with TRBD1 matching over 9 bases. Trimming at V came to 5 bases and at J to 4 bases, leaving 6 bases not matched to a gene. This CDR3 comprises 15 residues. Germline values: CDR1 MNHEY, CDR2 SVGAGI. The DNA of the CDR3 is TGTGCCAGCAGTCTGGGACAGGGCTTTTACAATGAGCAGTTCTTC. Amino acid sequence: CASSLGQGFYNEQFF.

The genes are TRBV2 and TRBJ1-2; unclear D gene. In germline, CDR1 is SNHLY, CDR2 FYNNEI. This CDR3 region has 12 residues. Trimming cost V 0 bases and J 5 bases, with 4 bases left between them. The CDR3 DNA reads TGTGCCAGCAGTGAAGCCGGTTATGGCTACACCTTC. Its translation is CASSEAGYGYTF.

The chain joins TRBV5-1 to TRBJ2-2, with 10 positions matching TRBD1. V was clipped by 4 bases and J by 1 base; unmatched bases: 4. This CDR3 has 16 residues. Per germline, CDR1 SGHRS and CDR2 YFSETQ. The CDR3 bases are TGCGCCAGCAGCCGGACAGGGGGAGGGAACACCGGGGAGCTGTTTTTT. Its protein is CASSRTGGGNTGELFF.

J is TRBJ2-6 and V is TRBV4-2, with D tentatively TRBD1 (6 bases). From germline, CDR1 is LGHNA and CDR2 YNFKEQ. The CDR3 length is 18 residues. Trimming stripped 0 bases from V and 2 bases from J, with 14 bases between. In nucleotides, the CDR3 is TGTGCCAGCAGCCAAGATCTATTAAGGGGGACTGGGGCCAACGTCCTGACTTTC. Amino acids: CASSQDLLRGTGANVLTF.

This clone has just a few counts. In nucleotides, the CDR3 is TGTGCCTGGAGTGCCGACTCCCCCAGGGTGGACTATGGCTACACCTTC. As protein: CAWSADSPRVDYGYTF. The rearrangement links TRBV30 to TRBJ1-2; a weak D match, TRBD1 (5 bases). The CDR3 covers 16 residues. Germline CDR1 and CDR2: GTSNPN and SVGIG (reference sequence). Trimming removed 1 base from V and 3 bases from J, with 18 bases in between.

The chain recombines TRBV21-1 with TRBJ2-3; the DNA was not used to check the table's D call, TRBD2. TRBV21-1 is flagged as a pseudogene. The CDR3 totals 18 residues. The CDR3 spells CASSRTKKGEGCTDTQYF. In nucleotides, the CDR3 is TGTGCCAGCAGCCGAACTAAAAAGGGGGAGGGTTGCACAGATACGCAGTATTTT.

The rearrangement links TRBV10-3 to TRBJ2-5; 8 bases match TRBD2. The CDR3 is made up of 12 amino acids. Germline V lookup: CDR1 ENHRY, CDR2 SYGVKD. Trimming at V came to 6 bases and at J to 3 bases, leaving 0 bases not matched to a gene. The CDR3 loop reads CAISGGEETQYF. Written as DNA, the CDR3 is TGTGCCATCAGCGGGGGGGAAGAGACCCAGTACTTC.

The CDR3 coding sequence is TGTGCCAGCAGGAGCTCCTACAATGAGCAGTTCTTC. It specifies CASRSSYNEQFF. The chain recombines TRBV27 with TRBJ2-1; D unclear. The V gene lost 6 bases and the J gene lost 0 bases, with 3 bases spanning the gap. The CDR3 sequence is 12 residues long. CDR1 and CDR2 (germline): MNHEY, SMNVEV (reference sequence).